Below, 30 T cell receptor beta chains from the same sample are listed, as sequenced in a study of blood T cell repertoires in COVID-19. The assay was immunoSEQ multiplex PCR, and TCRdb's table has in-frame clones only and misses some. The data contain nearly 400,000 clones, about 90% of them singletons. Sequencing was performed on PBMCs or T cells enriched from blood (not recorded which). The receptor source for this set is a woman in her twenties or thirties who had recovered from COVID-19.

The chain uses TRBV7-9 and TRBJ2-2, with D maybe TRBD1 (5 bases). The CDR3 totals 15 residues. Germline loops: CDR1 SEHNR, CDR2 FQNEAQ (reference sequence). The ends were cut back, 3 bases at V and 6 bases at J, with 14 bases in the middle. In DNA, the CDR3 is TGTGCCAGCAGCTTGTCAGGGTCGGGTTCCGGGGAGCTGTTTTTT. Its protein is CASSLSGSGSGELFF. Full variable domain (rest looked up from reference TRBV7-9 and TRBJ2-2): DTGVSQNPRHKITKRGQNVTFRCDPISEHNRLYWYRQTLGQGPEFLTYFQNEAQLEKSRLLSDRFSAERPKGSFSTLEIQRTEQGDSAMYLCASSLSGSGSGELFFGEGSRLTVL.

This chain connects TRBV19 to TRBJ1-4, with D uncertain. This CDR3 has 14 amino acids. Germline CDR1 LNHDA, CDR2 SQIVND (reference sequence). V lost 8 bases and J lost 3, with 13 bases in between. DNA for the CDR3: TGTGCCAGTGTGGAGAGGGCAGCTAATGAAAAACTGTTTTTT. As protein: CASVERAANEKLFF.

As concerns this clone: This sample also contains other DNA sequences that code for the same CDR3. The chain links TRBV2 to TRBJ2-7; weak D call: TRBD2 (6 bases). The CDR3 runs 14 residues. V was clipped by 6 bases and J by 0 bases, with 12 bases between them. Germline CDR1 SNHLY, CDR2 FYNNEI. CDR3 nucleotides: TGTGCCAGCAGCGTTTCCGGGAGCTCCTACGAGCAGTACTTC. Amino acids: CASSVSGSSYEQYF.

The gene calls are TRBV5-6 and TRBJ1-2; D unresolved. Germline V CDR1 and CDR2: SGHDT, YYEEEE. The length of the CDR3 is 15 residues. V was cut by 1 base and J by 6 bases, with 16 bases left in between. The CDR3 here is CASSLFEGPSNGYTF. DNA for the CDR3: TGTGCCAGCAGCTTGTTCGAGGGCCCTTCGAATGGCTACACCTTC.

The chain is built from TRBV14 and TRBJ1-1; no clear D gene. This CDR3 has 14 amino acids. Germline-derived CDR1 and CDR2 are SGHDN and FVKESK. Deletions cut 1 base from V and 5 bases from J, with 11 bases between. CDR3 nucleotide sequence: TGTGCCAGCAGCCAAGCTCTAGGTCAAACTGAAGCTTTCTTT. It encodes CASSQALGQTEAFF.

The genes are TRBV29-1 and TRBJ2-7, with D perhaps TRBD1 (5 bases). With 3 bases removed from V and 0 bases from J, the gap between germline ends came to 9 bases. The CDR3 totals 13 residues. Germline values: CDR1 SQVTM, CDR2 ANQGSEA. The CDR3 protein is CSVDIDSSYEQYF. CDR3 in DNA: TGCAGCGTTGATATCGACAGCTCCTACGAGCAGTACTTC.

The rearrangement joins TRBV10-3 to TRBJ2-7; TRBD2 matches at 8 bases. Germline V gene data show CDR1 as ENHRY and CDR2 as SYGVKD. V shed 9 bases, J shed 3 bases, and the junction held 10 bases outside the gene matches. CDR3 length equals 14 residues. CDR3 nucleotides: TGTGCCATTAAAACGGGACTAGACGTCTACGAGCAGTACTTC. This gives the protein CAIKTGLDVYEQYF.

Concerning this clone itself: Other DNA sequences in the same sample also yield this CDR3. J is TRBJ1-6 and V is TRBV28; D might be TRBD1 (6 bases). V was cut by 5 bases and J by 5 bases, with 10 bases left in between. Germline V lookup: CDR1 MDHEN, CDR2 SYDVKM. The CDR3 is 14 residues long. The CDR3 spells CASSRAGDNSPLHF. The CDR3 region has the DNA TGTGCCAGCAGTAGGGCAGGGGATAATTCACCCCTCCACTTT.

This chain connects TRBV9 to TRBJ2-1; 7 positions match TRBD1. With 0 bases clipped from V and 4 bases from J, the junction kept 4 bases outside the gene matches. The CDR3 spans 15 residues. The germline gives CDR1 SGDLS, CDR2 YYNGEE. The CDR3 DNA sequence: TGTGCCAGCAGCGTAGACCCAGGGGGTTACAATGAGCAGTTCTTC. Translation: CASSVDPGGYNEQFF.

The chain joins TRBV29-1 to TRBJ1-3; D might be TRBD1 (6 bases). The V end was cut by 4 bases, the J end by 3 bases, with 16 bases between. Germline loops: CDR1 SQVTM, CDR2 ANQGSEA. CDR3 length: 15 amino acids. CDR3 sequence (DNA): TGCAGCGTTGTTCGGGACAATACTGGTGGAAACACCATATATTTT. Protein: CSVVRDNTGGNTIYF. Together with reference TRBV29-1 and TRBJ1-3, the CDR3 gives the full variable domain: SAVISQKPSRDICQRGTSLTIQCQVDSQVTMMFWYRQQPGQSLTLIATANQGSEATYESGFVIDKFPISRPNLTFSTLTVSNMSPEDSSIYLCSVVRDNTGGNTIYFGEGSWLTVV.

The rearrangement joins TRBV7-3 to TRBJ1-1; D is unresolved. The germline V gene has CDR1 SGHTA and CDR2 FQGTGA. V lost 5 bases and J 4 bases, leaving 14 bases between the germline ends. The CDR3 runs 14 residues. CDR3 residues: CASSPLPESTEAFF. The DNA for the CDR3 is TGTGCCAGCAGCCCTCTCCCGGAGAGCACTGAAGCTTTCTTT.

V is TRBV6-5 and J is TRBJ1-1; D not resolved. The CDR3 length is 12 residues. Germline CDR1 reads MNHEY; CDR2 reads SVGAGI. Deletions cut 5 bases from V and 2 bases from J, with 6 bases between. The CDR3 region is CASSRTNTEAFF. CDR3 coding DNA: TGTGCCAGCAGTCGTACTAACACTGAAGCTTTCTTT.

V usage is TRBV2 and J usage is TRBJ1-5; 10 bases fit TRBD1. V lost 6 bases, J lost 0 bases, and 5 bases stayed unmatched. Germline-derived CDR1 and CDR2 are SNHLY and FYNNEI. The CDR3 covers 16 residues. In DNA, the CDR3 is TGTGCCAGCAGAGTCGGACAGGGGGTTAGCAATCAGCCCCAGCATTTT. This gives the protein CASRVGQGVSNQPQHF.

The table lists this clone with a count of one. The chain is built from TRBV12-5 and TRBJ1-5; 7 nucleotides align to TRBD1. J was trimmed by 4 bases and V by 4 bases; bases with no gene match: 4. The CDR3 covers 14 residues. From germline, CDR1 is LGHNT and CDR2 FRNRAP. CDR3: CASGSGQANQPQHF. In DNA, the CDR3 is TGTGCTAGTGGTTCCGGACAGGCTAATCAGCCCCAGCATTTT.

V and J are TRBV10-3 and TRBJ1-2; D not resolved. V lost 0 bases, J lost 8 bases, and 10 bases lay in between. The CDR3 is 13 amino acids. Germline V gives CDR1 ENHRY, CDR2 SYGVKD. CDR3 sequence: CAISESGEWGYTF. CDR3 in DNA: TGTGCCATCAGTGAGTCGGGCGAGTGGGGCTACACCTTC.

The chain combines TRBV9 with TRBJ1-6; 7 nucleotides agree with TRBD1. The V segment lost 4 bases and the J segment 9 bases; nucleotides outside the gene matches: 7. The CDR3 is 14 amino acids. Germline V lookup: CDR1 SGDLS, CDR2 YYNGEE. In DNA form, the CDR3 reads TGTGCCAGCAGCACCGGGACAGTCACTTCACCCCTCCACTTT. This sequence encodes CASSTGTVTSPLHF.

The rearrangement joins TRBV29-1 to TRBJ2-3, with TRBD2 identical over 8 bases. This CDR3 region has 13 residues. J was trimmed by 4 bases and V by 7 bases; bases with no gene match: 7. Germline loops: CDR1 SQVTM, CDR2 ANQGSEA. The CDR3 bases are TGCAGCGCCGACGGGAGGGGGTCAGATACGCAGTATTTT. The encoded protein is CSADGRGSDTQYF.

This clone showed up just a few times. The gene calls are TRBV6-1 and TRBJ2-5; D is possibly TRBD2 (6 bases). CDR1 is MNHNS and CDR2 is SASEGT in the germline V gene. Trimming removed 3 bases at V and 2 bases at J, with 16 bases between. The CDR3 covers 16 residues. This CDR3 is CASSDLRAGAQETQYF. CDR3 nucleotide sequence: TGTGCCAGCAGTGATCTCAGAGCGGGTGCTCAAGAGACCCAGTACTTC.

A remark on this clone: A much bigger clone sits one base away, suggesting this may be a read error. Other DNA sequences of this sample code for an identical CDR3. The CDR3 reads CASSLDMNTEAFF. CDR3 DNA sequence: TGTGCCAGCAGCTTAGACATGAACACTGAAGCTTTCTTT. The chain is built from TRBV7-9 and TRBJ1-1; no firm D call. V lost 1 base and J 0 bases, leaving 3 bases between the germline ends. Germline-derived CDR1 and CDR2 are SEHNR and FQNEAQ (reference sequence). The CDR3 extends over 13 amino acids. The full variable domain, its missing parts supplied by reference TRBV7-9 and TRBJ1-1, is DTGVSQNPRHKITKRGQNVTFRCDPISEHNRLYWYRQTLGQGPEFLTYFQNEAQLEKSRLLSDRFSAERPKGSFSTLEIQRTEQGDSAMYLCASSLDMNTEAFFGQGTRLTVV.

The genes are TRBV19 and TRBJ1-5; 8 bases are a match to TRBD1. Trimming cost V 5 bases and J 6 bases; bases outside gene matches: 6. The germline CDR1 and CDR2 sequences are LNHDA and SQIVND (reference sequence). The CDR3 covers 14 residues. DNA for the CDR3: TGTGCCAGTAGTGCCCCCCAGGGGGCTCAGCCCCAGCATTTT. Its protein product is CASSAPQGAQPQHF. The entire variable domain, with the rest obtained from reference TRBV19 and TRBJ1-5, is as follows: DGGITQSPKYLFRKEGQNVTLSCEQNLNHDAMYWYRQDPGQGLRLIYYSQIVNDFQKGDIAEGYSVSREKKESFPLTVTSAQKNPTAFYLCASSAPQGAQPQHFGDGTRLSIL.

The J gene is TRBJ2-7, the V gene TRBV18; 14 positions match TRBD2. Germline loops: CDR1 KGHSH, CDR2 LQKENI. J was trimmed by 5 bases and V by 4 bases; bases with no gene match: 1. CDR3 length: 14 residues. Written as DNA, the CDR3 is TGTGCCAGCTCACTGGGACTAGCGGGAGACGAGCAGTACTTC. Encoded protein: CASSLGLAGDEQYF.

J is TRBJ1-2 and V is TRBV21-1. TRBV21-1 is recorded as a pseudogene. The CDR3 runs to 13 residues. The CDR3 sequence is CARNREPNYGYTF. The CDR3 bases are TGTGCCAGGAACCGAGAGCCTAACTATGGCTACACCTTC.

The gene calls are TRBV29-1 and TRBJ1-4; TRBD1 might be the D (6 bases). This CDR3 has 14 residues. CDR1 is SQVTM and CDR2 is ANQGSEA in the germline V gene. Trimming stripped 5 bases from V and 7 bases from J, with 17 bases between. The CDR3 DNA is TGCAGCGTTTGGGGGGGCGAAAATGGTGAAAAACTGTTTTTT. Its protein product is CSVWGGENGEKLFF.

The chain has TRBV9 and TRBJ2-2, with D hard to call. The V gene lost 4 bases and the J gene lost 7 bases, with 8 bases spanning the gap. Germline values: CDR1 SGDLS, CDR2 YYNGEE. The CDR3 has 12 amino acids. DNA for the CDR3: TGTGCCAGCAGCTCGTCGGGCGGGGAGCTGTTTTTT. Amino acid sequence: CASSSSGGELFF.

This clone appeared once. V gene TRBV3-1 (or the pseudogene TRBV3-2) combines with J gene TRBJ2-7, with D perhaps TRBD1 (6 bases). The CDR3 spans 14 residues. The V and J ends lost 1 base and 7 bases respectively, with 14 bases between them. Germline CDR1 is LGHDT and CDR2 is YNNKEL (reference sequence). The CDR3 reads CASSQGQATWEQYF. DNA of the CDR3: TGTGCCAGCAGCCAAGGACAGGCGACTTGGGAGCAGTACTTC.

The V and J genes are TRBV28 and TRBJ1-1; 9 bases agree with TRBD1. Germline-derived CDR1 and CDR2 are MDHEN and SYDVKM. The CDR3 contains 16 residues. V was clipped by 6 bases and J by 0 bases; unmatched bases: 8. This CDR3 reads CASSWGTGRLNTEAFF. The CDR3 DNA follows: TGTGCCAGCAGCTGGGGGACAGGGAGGCTGAACACTGAAGCTTTCTTT.

J is TRBJ2-3 and V is TRBV9, with 7 bases fitting TRBD2. Looked up from germline, CDR1 is SGDLS and CDR2 is YYNGEE. Trimming at V came to 3 bases and at J to 3 bases, leaving 10 bases not matched to a gene. This CDR3 comprises 16 residues. The CDR3 DNA sequence: TGTGCCAGCAGCGACACCTTGGGGGGGGAAACAGATACGCAGTATTTT. Amino acid sequence: CASSDTLGGETDTQYF.

The chain uses TRBV6-4 and TRBJ1-1; possible D gene TRBD1, 6 bases. Trimming removed 3 bases from V and 7 bases from J, with 12 bases in between. The germline CDR1 and CDR2 sequences are MRHNA and SNTAGT. The CDR3 is 13 amino acids. The CDR3 loop is CASSERGADEAFF. Written as DNA, the CDR3 is TGTGCCAGCAGTGAACGGGGGGCGGATGAAGCTTTCTTT.

This rearrangement joins TRBV7-2 to TRBJ2-5, with D possibly being TRBD1 (6 bases). The CDR3 is 15 residues long. Looked up from germline, CDR1 is SGHTA and CDR2 is FQGNSA. V was clipped by 2 bases and J by 6 bases, with 16 bases between them. CDR3 in amino acids: CASSLILQGGKTQYF. DNA for the CDR3: TGTGCCAGCAGCTTAATTCTACAGGGTGGAAAGACCCAGTACTTC.

This clone has only one observation. This chain links TRBV3-1 (or the pseudogene TRBV3-2) with TRBJ1-2; 11 bases are shared with TRBD1. The CDR3 is 15 amino acids. Germline V gene lookup returns CDR1 LGHDT and CDR2 YNNKEL (reference sequence). The trim removed 4 bases at V and 7 bases at J, leaving 8 bases unmatched. The chain's CDR3 is CASSLGTGGVFGYTF. The CDR3 nucleotides read TGTGCCAGCAGCCTGGGGACAGGGGGGGTATTTGGCTACACCTTC.